The TCR beta chain described here comes from a study of control samples from healthy donors and cancer patients. Generated by immunoSEQ multiplex PCR, the TCRdb table keeps only in-frame clones and is missing some. The sample holds fewer than 95,000 clones; about nine tenths are singletons and the top ten take approximately 14%. CDR3 length equals 18 residues. The germline CDR1 and CDR2 sequences are ENHRY and SYGVKD. Losses at the gene ends were 0 bases for V and 1 base for J; bases not matched to a gene: 6. The sequencing input was blood. The receptor comes from a man aged 25-45 years in good health. This rearrangement joins TRBV10-3 to TRBJ2-1; 10 bases match TRBD2. The DNA for the CDR3 is TGTGCCATCAGTGAGTCGGTTAGCGGGGGGTATTCCTACAATGAGCAGTTCTTC. Its protein is CAISESVSGGYSYNEQFF.